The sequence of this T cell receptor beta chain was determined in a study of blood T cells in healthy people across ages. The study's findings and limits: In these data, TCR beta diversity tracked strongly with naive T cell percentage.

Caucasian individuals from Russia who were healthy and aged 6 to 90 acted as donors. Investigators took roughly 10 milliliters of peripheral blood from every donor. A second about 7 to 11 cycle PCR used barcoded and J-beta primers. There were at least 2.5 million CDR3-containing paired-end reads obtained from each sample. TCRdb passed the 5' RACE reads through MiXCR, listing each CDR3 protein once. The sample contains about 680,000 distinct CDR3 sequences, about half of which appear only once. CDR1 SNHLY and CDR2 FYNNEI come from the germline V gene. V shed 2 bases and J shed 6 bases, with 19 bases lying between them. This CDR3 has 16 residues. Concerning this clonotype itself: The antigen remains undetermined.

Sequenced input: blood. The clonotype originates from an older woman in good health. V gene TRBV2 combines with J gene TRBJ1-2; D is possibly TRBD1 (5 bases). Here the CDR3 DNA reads TGTGCCAGCAGTGAACGTTTTTGGGGGGGTCCTGATGGCTACACCTTC. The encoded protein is CASSERFWGGPDGYTF.